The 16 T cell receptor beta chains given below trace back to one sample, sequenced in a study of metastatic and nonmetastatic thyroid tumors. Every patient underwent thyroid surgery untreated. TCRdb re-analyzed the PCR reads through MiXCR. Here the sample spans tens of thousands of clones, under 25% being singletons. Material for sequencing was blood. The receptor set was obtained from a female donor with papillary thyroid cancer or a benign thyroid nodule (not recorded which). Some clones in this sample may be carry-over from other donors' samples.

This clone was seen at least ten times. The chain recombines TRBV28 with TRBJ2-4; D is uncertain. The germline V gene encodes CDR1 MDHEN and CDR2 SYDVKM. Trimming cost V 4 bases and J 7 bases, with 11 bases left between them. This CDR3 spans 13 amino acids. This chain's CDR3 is CASSSVSPNIQYF. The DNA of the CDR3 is TGTGCCAGCAGTTCGGTCTCCCCTAACATTCAGTACTTC.

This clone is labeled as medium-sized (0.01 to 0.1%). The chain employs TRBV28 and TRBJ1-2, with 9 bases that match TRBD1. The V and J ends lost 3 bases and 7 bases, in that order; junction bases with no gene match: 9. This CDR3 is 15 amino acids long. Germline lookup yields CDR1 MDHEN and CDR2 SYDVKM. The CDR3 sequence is CASSLGSDRGGGYTF. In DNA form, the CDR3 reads TGTGCCAGCAGTTTGGGTTCGGACAGGGGTGGTGGCTACACCTTC.

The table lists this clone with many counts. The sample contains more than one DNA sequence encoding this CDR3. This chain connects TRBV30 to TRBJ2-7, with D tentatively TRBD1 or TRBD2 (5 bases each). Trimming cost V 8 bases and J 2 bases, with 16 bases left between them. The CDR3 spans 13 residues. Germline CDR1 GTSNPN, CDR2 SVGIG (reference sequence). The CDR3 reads CAAEGRGAYEQYF. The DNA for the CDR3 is TGTGCCGCCGAGGGAAGGGGAGCCTACGAGCAGTACTTC.

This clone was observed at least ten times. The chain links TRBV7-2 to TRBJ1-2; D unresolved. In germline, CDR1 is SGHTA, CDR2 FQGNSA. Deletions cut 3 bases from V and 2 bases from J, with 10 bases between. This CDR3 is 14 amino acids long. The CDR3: CASSLEWVNYGYTF. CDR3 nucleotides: TGTGCCAGCAGCTTGGAGTGGGTGAACTATGGCTACACCTTC.

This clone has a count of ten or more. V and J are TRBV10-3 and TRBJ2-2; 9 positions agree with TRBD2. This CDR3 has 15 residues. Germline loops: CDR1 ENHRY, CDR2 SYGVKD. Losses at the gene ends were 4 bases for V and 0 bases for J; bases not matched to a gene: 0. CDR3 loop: CAISGTSANTGELFF. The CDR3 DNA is TGTGCCATCAGTGGGACTAGCGCGAACACCGGGGAGCTGTTTTTT.

CDR3 in amino acids: CASTVPINQPQHF. CDR3 bases: TGTGCCAGCACAGTACCTATCAATCAGCCCCAGCATTTT. This chain joins TRBV28 and TRBJ1-5; D is uncertain. CDR1 is MDHEN, CDR2 SYDVKM, per germline. Trimming cost V 7 bases and J 3 bases, with 10 bases left between them. The CDR3 has 13 amino acids. The whole variable domain, remainder taken from reference TRBV28 and TRBJ1-5, is DVKVTQSSRYLVKRTGEKVFLECVQDMDHENMFWYRQDPGLGLRLIYFSYDVKMKEKGDIPEGYSVSREKKERFSLILESASTNQTSMYLCASTVPINQPQHFGDGTRLSIL.

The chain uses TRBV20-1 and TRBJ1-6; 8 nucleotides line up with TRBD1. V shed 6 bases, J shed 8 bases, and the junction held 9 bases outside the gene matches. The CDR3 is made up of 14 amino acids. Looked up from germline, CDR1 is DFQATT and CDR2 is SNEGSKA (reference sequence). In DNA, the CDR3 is TGCAGTGCCCAAAACAGGGGGTTGGATTCACCCCTCCACTTT. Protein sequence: CSAQNRGLDSPLHF.

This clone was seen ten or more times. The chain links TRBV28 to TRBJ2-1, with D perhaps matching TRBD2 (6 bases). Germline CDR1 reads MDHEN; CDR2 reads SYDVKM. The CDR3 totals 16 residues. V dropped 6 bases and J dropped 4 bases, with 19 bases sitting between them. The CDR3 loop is CASSLGGAIGYNEQFF. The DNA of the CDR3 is TGTGCCAGCAGCTTAGGAGGGGCGATTGGATACAATGAGCAGTTCTTC. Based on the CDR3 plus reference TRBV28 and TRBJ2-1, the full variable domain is DVKVTQSSRYLVKRTGEKVFLECVQDMDHENMFWYRQDPGLGLRLIYFSYDVKMKEKGDIPEGYSVSREKKERFSLILESASTNQTSMYLCASSLGGAIGYNEQFFGPGTRLTVL.

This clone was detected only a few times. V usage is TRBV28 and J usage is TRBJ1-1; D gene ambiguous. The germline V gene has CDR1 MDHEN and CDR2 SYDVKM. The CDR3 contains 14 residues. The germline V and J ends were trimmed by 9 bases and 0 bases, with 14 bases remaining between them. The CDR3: CASAAWALNTEAFF. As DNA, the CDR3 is TGTGCCAGTGCCGCATGGGCTCTGAACACTGAAGCTTTCTTT.

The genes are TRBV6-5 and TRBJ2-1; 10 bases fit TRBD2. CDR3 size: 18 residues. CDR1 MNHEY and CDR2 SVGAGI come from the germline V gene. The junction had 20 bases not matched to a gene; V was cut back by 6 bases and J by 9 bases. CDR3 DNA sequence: TGTGCCAGCAGGCCGGGACTAGCGTGGGTACCCCGAAGGGCTGAGCAGTTCTTC. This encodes CASRPGLAWVPRRAEQFF.

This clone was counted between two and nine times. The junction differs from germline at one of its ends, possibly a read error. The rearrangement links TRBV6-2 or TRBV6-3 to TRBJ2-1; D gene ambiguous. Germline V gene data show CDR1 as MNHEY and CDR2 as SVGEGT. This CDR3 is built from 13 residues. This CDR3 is CASRLPQVNDQFF. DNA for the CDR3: TGTGCCAGCAGGTTGCCTCAGGTCAATGATCAGTTCTTC.

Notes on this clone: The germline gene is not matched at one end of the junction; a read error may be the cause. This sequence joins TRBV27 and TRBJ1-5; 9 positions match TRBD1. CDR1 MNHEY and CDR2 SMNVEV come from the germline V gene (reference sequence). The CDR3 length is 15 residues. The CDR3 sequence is CASIKDRGADQSQHF. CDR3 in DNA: TGTGCCAGCATCAAGGACAGGGGAGCGGATCAGTCCCAGCATTTT.

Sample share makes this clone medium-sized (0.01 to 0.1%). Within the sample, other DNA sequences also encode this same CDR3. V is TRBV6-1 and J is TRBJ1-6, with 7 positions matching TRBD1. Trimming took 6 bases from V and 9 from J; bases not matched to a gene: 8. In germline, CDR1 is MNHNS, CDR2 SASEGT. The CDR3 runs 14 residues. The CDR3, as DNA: TGTGCCAGCAGACCGATGACAGGGAGTTCACCCCTCCACTTT. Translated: CASRPMTGSSPLHF.

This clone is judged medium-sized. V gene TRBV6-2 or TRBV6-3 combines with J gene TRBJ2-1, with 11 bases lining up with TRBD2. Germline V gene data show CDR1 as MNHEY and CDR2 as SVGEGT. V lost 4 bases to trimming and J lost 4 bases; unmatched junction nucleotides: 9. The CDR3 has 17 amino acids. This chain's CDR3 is CASSSTLRLAGYNEQFF. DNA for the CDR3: TGTGCCAGCAGTTCAACCCTTAGACTAGCGGGGTACAATGAGCAGTTCTTC.

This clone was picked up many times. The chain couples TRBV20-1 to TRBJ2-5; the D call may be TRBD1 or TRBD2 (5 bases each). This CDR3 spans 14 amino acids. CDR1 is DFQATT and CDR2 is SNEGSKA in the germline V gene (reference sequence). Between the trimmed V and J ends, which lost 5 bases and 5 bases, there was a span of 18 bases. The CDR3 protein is CSAVFPGRMETQYF. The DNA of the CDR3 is TGCAGTGCTGTCTTTCCGGGGCGGATGGAGACCCAGTACTTC.

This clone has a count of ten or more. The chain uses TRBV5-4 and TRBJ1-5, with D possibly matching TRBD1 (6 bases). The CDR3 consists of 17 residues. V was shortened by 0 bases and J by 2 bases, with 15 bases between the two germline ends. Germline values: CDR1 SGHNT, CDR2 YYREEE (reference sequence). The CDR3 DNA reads TGTGCCAGCAGCTTGGATTGGGGGGGCTCCGGCAATCAGCCCCAGCATTTT. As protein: CASSLDWGGSGNQPQHF. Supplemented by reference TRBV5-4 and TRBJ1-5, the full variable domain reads ETGVTQSPTHLIKTRGQQVTLRCSSQSGHNTVSWYQQALGQGPQFIFQYYREEENGRGNFPPRFSGLQFPNYSSELNVNALELDDSALYLCASSLDWGGSGNQPQHFGDGTRLSIL.